This record concerns one T cell receptor beta chain sequence. The sample belongs to a study of cytomegalovirus exposure and HLA in healthy donors. The CDR3 has 13 residues. The V gene's germline CDR1 is SGHRS and CDR2 YFSETQ. V gave up 6 bases and J gave up 1 base; unmatched junction bases: 2. Researchers ran the PCR with 60 Vbeta and 13 Jbeta primers. Some clones are missing from TCRdb's copy, which holds only in-frame ones; the method was immunoSEQ multiplex PCR. The profile shows under 150,000 clones, roughly 82% of them singletons. This TCR derives from a boy younger than 18 in good health and CMV-seronegative. The sample taken for sequencing was PBMCs. The V and J genes are TRBV5-1 and TRBJ2-5; 8 positions agree with TRBD2. Written as DNA, the CDR3 is TGCGCCAGCACCGGGGGGGGCCAAGAGACCCAGTACTTC. It translates to CASTGGGQETQYF.